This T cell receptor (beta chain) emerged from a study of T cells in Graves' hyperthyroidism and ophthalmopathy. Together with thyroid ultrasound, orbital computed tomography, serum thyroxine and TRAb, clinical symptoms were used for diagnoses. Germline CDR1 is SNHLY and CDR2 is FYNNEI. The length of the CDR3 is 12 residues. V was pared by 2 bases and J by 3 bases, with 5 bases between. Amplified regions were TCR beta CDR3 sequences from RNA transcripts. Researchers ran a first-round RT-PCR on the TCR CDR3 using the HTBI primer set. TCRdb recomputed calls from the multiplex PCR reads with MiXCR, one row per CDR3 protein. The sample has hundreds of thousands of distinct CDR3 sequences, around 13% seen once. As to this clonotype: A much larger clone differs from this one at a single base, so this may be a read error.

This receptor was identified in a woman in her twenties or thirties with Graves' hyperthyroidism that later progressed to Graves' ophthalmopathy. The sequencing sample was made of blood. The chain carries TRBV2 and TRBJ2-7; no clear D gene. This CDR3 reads CASSESFYEQYF. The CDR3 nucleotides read TGTGCCAGCAGTGAAAGCTTCTACGAGCAGTACTTC.